This T cell receptor beta chain came from a study of T cell responses to AZD1222 COVID-19 vaccine. The repertoire was sequenced with immunoSEQ multiplex PCR; TCRdb's copy has only in-frame clones and lacks some. The sample contains 150,000 to 180,000 clones, over 80% of which appear only once. Germline V gene sequence: CDR1 SGHNT, CDR2 YYREEE (reference sequence). CDR3 length: 18 residues. The V end lost 2 bases, the J end lost 0 bases, and 20 bases lay between the germline ends. Sequencing was performed on peripheral blood, taken 28 days after the second AZD1222 dose. The chain employs TRBV5-4 and TRBJ1-1; D is ambiguous. The sequence was collected from an adult who received the AZD1222 COVID-19 vaccine. DNA for the CDR3: TGTGCCAGCAGCTTTTTGGGGTTCGGGCACCTCATGAACACTGAAGCTTTCTTT. Its protein product is CASSFLGFGHLMNTEAFF.